This TCR beta chain was recovered during a study of T cells after yellow fever vaccination. Points from the study as a whole: Overlap between CD4 and CD8 compartments was detected for a small share of clonotypes. Weaker overall was a secondary response that nonetheless peaked faster, on day 5 versus 15.

UMIs and a universal primer site were added when TCR cDNA was made by 5'RACE template switching. TCRdb independently ran MiXCR on the 5' RACE reads; one entry per CDR3 protein. The sample comprises 400,000 to 450,000 distinct CDR3 sequences, about 19% of which are singletons, and 15% to 20% rests with the top ten. This clonotype occurred a few times. The antigen is undetermined. V was shortened by 2 bases and J by 1 base, with 15 bases between the two germline ends. Germline CDR1 is SGHTA and CDR2 is FQGTGA. CDR3 length: 17 residues. This receptor was identified in a man in his late teens or twenties who received the YFV17D yellow fever vaccine. The chain links TRBV7-3 to TRBJ2-1; possibly TRBD2 for D (7 bases). The sample was PBMCs, taken before the yellow fever booster vaccination. In DNA form, the CDR3 reads TGTGCCAGCAGCTTAGAAGGGGGGGCCATGTCCTACAATGAGCAGTTCTTC. Translation: CASSLEGGAMSYNEQFF.